This entry lists 27 T cell receptor beta chains sequenced from one sample in a study of coeliac disease. Measured with immunoSEQ multiplex PCR; TCRdb has only the in-frame clones, and not every one. The table records 6,000 or so clones, approximately 73% of them present only once. Sequences were obtained from lymphocytes from the gut lamina propria. Source of these receptors: a man between 65 and 85 years old with active celiac disease.

The chain uses TRBV23-1 and TRBJ2-3; 7 nucleotides align to TRBD2. Being an ORF, TRBV23-1 has a function that is uncertain. V lost 4 bases, J lost 0 bases, and 19 bases stayed unmatched. The CDR3 loop spans 20 amino acids. CDR3 nucleotides: TGCGCCAGCAGTCTACCTAATTCCCGACTAGCAGATACTAGCACAGATACGCAGTATTTT. It translates to CASSLPNSRLADTSTDTQYF.

The chain combines TRBV28 with TRBJ1-5; the D is unclear. The CDR3 contains 15 residues. CDR1 and CDR2 from the germline V gene are MDHEN and SYDVKM. V lost 3 bases and J 6 bases, leaving 15 bases between the germline ends. The CDR3 region is CASSLAMISLQPQHF. CDR3 nucleotide sequence: TGTGCCAGCAGTTTGGCAATGATATCCCTTCAGCCCCAGCATTTT.

This chain uses TRBV18 with TRBJ1-4, with D perhaps matching TRBD1 (5 bases). CDR1 is KGHSH, CDR2 LQKENI, per germline. V was pared by 5 bases and J by 8 bases, with 18 bases between. The CDR3 covers 15 residues. The CDR3, as DNA: TGTGCCAGCTCAGCTGTCCGGGACGGACTAGAAAAACTGTTTTTT. Translating it yields CASSAVRDGLEKLFF.

The chain joins TRBV14 to TRBJ2-3; TRBD2 matches at 10 bases. J gave up 5 bases and V 0 bases, and 5 bases lay outside the gene matches. The CDR3 totals 16 residues. In germline, CDR1 is SGHDN, CDR2 FVKESK. As DNA, the CDR3 is TGTGCCAGCAGCCAAGATCTGCTAGCGGGAGTAGATACGCAGTATTTT. It codes for CASSQDLLAGVDTQYF.

J is TRBJ1-5 and V is TRBV30, with a possible D match to TRBD1 (5 bases). This CDR3 has 13 amino acids. The germline gives CDR1 GTSNPN, CDR2 SVGIG (reference sequence). V was trimmed by 1 base and J by 5 bases, leaving 9 bases between them. CDR3: CAWSGGEDQPQHF. In nucleotides, the CDR3 is TGTGCCTGGAGTGGAGGGGAGGATCAGCCCCAGCATTTT.

The rearrangement links TRBV7-9 to TRBJ1-6, with D unclear. CDR3 length: 14 amino acids. From germline, CDR1 is SEHNR and CDR2 FQNEAQ (reference sequence). V was pared by 2 bases and J by 6 bases, with 8 bases between. The CDR3 protein is CASSLWRLNSPLHF. CDR3 coding DNA: TGTGCCAGCAGCTTATGGAGGCTTAATTCACCCCTCCACTTT.

This chain uses TRBV19 with TRBJ2-3, with TRBD2 matching over 9 bases. Per the germline V gene, CDR1 is LNHDA and CDR2 is SQIVND (reference sequence). The CDR3 totals 17 residues. With 5 bases clipped from V and 0 bases from J, the junction kept 9 bases outside the gene matches. The CDR3 sequence: CASSASGGHTSTDTQYF. The CDR3, as DNA: TGTGCCAGTAGTGCAAGCGGGGGGCACACTAGCACAGATACGCAGTATTTT.

V gene TRBV4-1 combines with J gene TRBJ2-7; 8 positions agree with TRBD1. After removal of 0 bases from V and 3 bases from J, the junction contained 13 bases not matched to a gene. From germline, CDR1 is MGHRA and CDR2 YSYEKL. The CDR3 has 18 residues. The CDR3 here is CASSQESPWETGVYEQYF. CDR3 DNA: TGCGCCAGCAGCCAAGAATCCCCTTGGGAGACAGGGGTCTACGAGCAGTACTTC.

In its sample, this clone is medium-sized. This CDR3 is also generated by other DNA sequences in the sample. The V call is TRBV11-2, the J call TRBJ2-7, with a possible D match to TRBD1 (6 bases). The length of the CDR3 is 12 residues. The V gene's germline CDR1 is SGHAT and CDR2 FQNNGV. V lost 6 bases and J lost 7, with 13 bases in between. The CDR3 region has the DNA TGTGCCAGCAGTTCACCAGGGGATGAGCAGTACTTC. It codes for CASSSPGDEQYF.

This clone has just a few counts. The chain joins TRBV6-6 to TRBJ2-2, with TRBD1 matching 10 bases. Germline loops: CDR1 MNHNY, CDR2 SVGAGI (reference sequence). The CDR3 contains 16 residues. The ends lost 6 bases at V and 2 bases at J; junction bases unmatched: 6. Here the CDR3 DNA reads TGTGCCAGCAGGCGACCGACAGGGGGCAACACCGGGGAGCTGTTTTTT. Its protein product is CASRRPTGGNTGELFF.

This sequence joins TRBV6-1 and TRBJ2-7, with D unresolved. The CDR3 length is 13 residues. Trimming left V 3 bases short and J 2 bases short, with 8 bases between. Looked up from germline, CDR1 is MNHNS and CDR2 is SASEGT. The CDR3 nucleotides read TGTGCCAGCAGTGAGAACAGACCCTACGAGCAGTACTTC. Its protein is CASSENRPYEQYF.

The rearrangement links TRBV28 to TRBJ1-5, with TRBD1 matching 9 bases. This CDR3 spans 17 amino acids. After removal of 6 bases from V and 2 bases from J, the junction contained 11 bases not matched to a gene. Germline V gene sequence: CDR1 MDHEN, CDR2 SYDVKM. The CDR3 sequence: CASSRPGTGHGNQPQHF. CDR3 DNA sequence: TGTGCCAGCAGCCGTCCCGGGACAGGGCACGGCAATCAGCCCCAGCATTTT.

CDR3: CASSLSRGRDKSNTIYF. The CDR3 region has the DNA TGTGCCAGCAGCTTAAGTAGAGGCAGGGACAAATCTAACACCATATATTTT. The chain recombines TRBV7-9 with TRBJ1-3; a possible D gene is TRBD1 (6 bases). The CDR3 extends over 17 amino acids. V lost 2 bases to trimming and J lost 7 bases, with 21 bases between them. CDR1 is SEHNR and CDR2 is FQNEAQ in the germline V gene (reference sequence).

This clone was seen a handful of times. The rearrangement links TRBV7-3 to TRBJ2-1, with TRBD2 matching over 12 bases. The CDR3 loop spans 15 amino acids. Trimming at V came to 4 bases and at J to 7 bases, leaving 5 bases not matched to a gene. Germline V lookup: CDR1 SGHTA, CDR2 FQGTGA. The CDR3 nucleotides are TGTGCCAGCAGCTCTAGCGGGACTAGCGGGAATGAGCAGTTCTTC. Amino acids: CASSSSGTSGNEQFF.

This chain connects TRBV2 to TRBJ2-1; TRBD2 might be the D (7 bases). From germline, CDR1 is SNHLY and CDR2 FYNNEI. There are 15 residues in the CDR3. V lost 7 bases to trimming and J lost 5 bases, with 18 bases between them. Written as DNA, the CDR3 is TGTGCCAGCATCGAAGGGGGACTACCGAACAATGAGCAGTTCTTC. Encoded protein: CASIEGGLPNNEQFF.

The chain employs TRBV6-5 and TRBJ1-1, with D perhaps TRBD1 (6 bases). From germline, CDR1 is MNHEY and CDR2 SVGAGI. The CDR3 is made up of 14 amino acids. The V gene lost 0 bases and the J gene lost 9 bases, with 14 bases spanning the gap. Written as DNA, the CDR3 is TGTGCCAGCAGTTACTCGAGAGGTGGGACAAAAGCTTTCTTT. Protein: CASSYSRGGTKAFF.

This clone occurred a few times. This chain links TRBV6-6 with TRBJ2-7; 9 bases map to TRBD2. J was trimmed by 5 bases and V by 2 bases; bases with no gene match: 10. This CDR3 spans 16 amino acids. CDR1 MNHNY and CDR2 SVGAGI come from the germline V gene (reference sequence). CDR3: CASSYRTAGGPHEQYF. DNA for the CDR3: TGTGCCAGCAGTTACCGTACCGCGGGGGGGCCGCACGAGCAGTACTTC.

This rearrangement joins TRBV7-9 to TRBJ2-7; possible D gene TRBD2, 6 bases. CDR1 is SEHNR, CDR2 FQNEAQ, per germline (reference sequence). The ends were cut back, 1 base at V and 3 bases at J, with 10 bases in the middle. This CDR3 has 14 amino acids. The CDR3 sequence: CASSLGTIDYEQYF. The CDR3 bases are TGTGCCAGCAGCTTAGGGACTATTGACTACGAGCAGTACTTC. Combining the CDR3 with reference TRBV7-9 and TRBJ2-7 gives the whole variable domain DTGVSQNPRHKITKRGQNVTFRCDPISEHNRLYWYRQTLGQGPEFLTYFQNEAQLEKSRLLSDRFSAERPKGSFSTLEIQRTEQGDSAMYLCASSLGTIDYEQYFGPGTRLTVT.

The chain couples TRBV18 to TRBJ1-6; D may be TRBD1 (6 bases). The germline V gene encodes CDR1 KGHSH and CDR2 LQKENI. V was shortened by 3 bases and J by 6 bases, with 12 bases between the two germline ends. This CDR3 is built from 15 residues. CDR3 nucleotides: TGTGCCAGCTCACCCGTCCAGGGGCCTAATTCACCCCTCCACTTT. Translation: CASSPVQGPNSPLHF.

The chain recombines TRBV5-3 with TRBJ1-5; 8 nucleotides line up with TRBD1. TRBV5-3 belongs to the ORF category, with a function that is uncertain. This CDR3 has 15 amino acids. Trimming cost V 7 bases and J 0 bases; bases outside gene matches: 6. CDR3 residues: CARDRGGGSNQPQHF. CDR3 bases: TGTGCCAGAGACAGGGGCGGTGGTAGCAATCAGCCCCAGCATTTT.

The chain links TRBV27 to TRBJ2-1; TRBD2 aligns across 8 bases. V gave up 5 bases and J gave up 3 bases; unmatched junction bases: 9. The germline gives CDR1 MNHEY, CDR2 SMNVEV (reference sequence). This CDR3 is 16 amino acids long. As DNA, the CDR3 is TGTGCCAGCAGTCCCACCGGGAGGGGCATCTACAATGAGCAGTTCTTC. It translates to CASSPTGRGIYNEQFF.

The chain carries TRBV7-2 and TRBJ2-5; 7 bases are a match to TRBD2. The V segment lost 3 bases and the J segment 3 bases; nucleotides outside the gene matches: 7. CDR1 is SGHTA, CDR2 FQGNSA, per germline. The CDR3 runs to 15 residues. CDR3: CASSFGSGTEETQYF. CDR3 in DNA: TGTGCCAGCAGCTTTGGGAGCGGGACCGAAGAGACCCAGTACTTC.

The chain couples TRBV27 to TRBJ1-1; 10 nucleotides line up with TRBD1. V lost 6 bases and J lost 10; bases outside the gene matches: 11. The germline V gene has CDR1 MNHEY and CDR2 SMNVEV (reference sequence). The CDR3 is 14 amino acids. CDR3 protein: CASRGTTGGYGAFF. CDR3 nucleotides: TGTGCCAGCAGGGGGACGACAGGGGGCTACGGAGCTTTCTTT.

The chain recombines TRBV7-8 with TRBJ2-4, with D tentatively TRBD2 (5 bases). This CDR3 has 14 amino acids. Trimming shortened V by 6 bases and J by 6 bases, and 15 bases separated the two germline ends. Germline V gives CDR1 SGHVS, CDR2 FQNEAQ. CDR3 protein: CASSPRDLGNIQYF. CDR3 coding DNA: TGTGCCAGCAGTCCTCGGGATCTGGGAAACATTCAGTACTTC.

The V gene is TRBV7-2, the J gene TRBJ1-1, with D perhaps matching TRBD1 (5 bases). The CDR3 loop spans 16 amino acids. Germline loops: CDR1 SGHTA, CDR2 FQGNSA. V was trimmed by 5 bases and J by 0 bases, leaving 16 bases between them. CDR3 region: CASSLDSPFMNTEAFF. The CDR3 nucleotides read TGTGCCAGCAGCCTTGACAGTCCGTTCATGAACACTGAAGCTTTCTTT. Complete variable domain (other parts from reference TRBV7-2 and TRBJ1-1): GAGVSQSPSNKVTEKGKDVELRCDPISGHTALYWYRQSLGQGLEFLIYFQGNSAPDKSGLPSDRFSAERTGGSVSTLTIQRTQQEDSAVYLCASSLDSPFMNTEAFFGQGTRLTVV.

The chain joins TRBV11-2 to TRBJ1-2; no firm D call. The CDR3 sequence is 15 residues long. Germline V gene lookup returns CDR1 SGHAT and CDR2 FQNNGV. Trimming cost V 5 bases and J 4 bases, with 17 bases left between them. CDR3 sequence: CASSPNWKWAYGYTF. The CDR3 DNA is TGTGCCAGCAGCCCCAATTGGAAATGGGCCTATGGCTACACCTTC.

V and J are TRBV10-3 and TRBJ1-2; 9 nucleotides match TRBD1. CDR1 and CDR2 (germline): ENHRY, SYGVKD. V gave up 9 bases and J gave up 2 bases; unmatched junction bases: 10. The CDR3 spans 15 residues. The CDR3 loop is CAIKPGQGTNYGYTF. CDR3 bases: TGTGCCATTAAACCGGGACAGGGTACAAACTATGGCTACACCTTC.